This T cell receptor (beta chain) is drawn from a study of blood T cell repertoires in COVID-19. Whole-study context: Spain, Italy and the United States supplied samples that represented acute and convalescent COVID-19. Sample material is recorded as cDNA or gDNA derived from T cells, B-cell-depleted T cells, or PBMCs.

The CDR3 consists of 15 residues. Germline CDR1 reads MNHNS; CDR2 reads SASEGT. The V gene end was trimmed by 1 base and the J gene end by 15 bases; junction bases not matched to a gene: 13. In the original workflow: Reference gene primer amplification yielded estimated nucleated cell counts. Sequencing was performed with immunoSEQ multiplex PCR; in TCRdb, only in-frame clones are kept and a portion is missing. V, J and clone size were drawn from that table, and D and trimming were deduced from the DNA. The sample carries some 190,000 clones, more than 80% recorded once. The rearrangement uses TRBV6-1 and TRBJ1-4, with 8 bases fitting TRBD1. The receptor's source is a woman aged 55 to 70 with acute or convalescent COVID-19. Material for sequencing was peripheral blood. The CDR3 spells CASSEEDRANMGVFF. CDR3 in DNA: TGTGCCAGCAGTGAAGAGGACAGGGCGAATATGGGGGTGTTTTTT.